This TCR beta chain is drawn from a study of PD-L1 blockade in urothelial cancer. Study background: Atezolizumab, begun by patients at some point between 2013 and 2014, was given at 1,200 mg intravenously every 3 weeks. Study results and limitations: Enhanced expansion of tumor-associated blood clones at 3 weeks characterized durable-benefit patients.

Regarding time point: peripheral blood 6 weeks after treatment start. CDR3 length: 17 amino acids. In germline, CDR1 is MNHEY, CDR2 SMNVEV (reference sequence). V lost 3 bases and J lost 3; bases outside the gene matches: 12. As regards this clone: Antigen specificity is unknown.

Sequencing used immunoSEQ multiplex PCR; TCRdb keeps in-frame clones, though not all of them. The data contain around 41,000 clones, around four fifths of them singletons. The origin of this receptor is a man in his 60s with urothelial cancer. The chain links TRBV27 to TRBJ2-3; 7 bases match TRBD1. This sample comprised PBMCs, obtained around atezolizumab (anti-PD-L1) treatment. CDR3 sequence reads: CASSFVNVRGLTDTQYF. The CDR3 region has the DNA TGTGCCAGCAGTTTCGTTAATGTCAGGGGGTTGACAGATACGCAGTATTTT.